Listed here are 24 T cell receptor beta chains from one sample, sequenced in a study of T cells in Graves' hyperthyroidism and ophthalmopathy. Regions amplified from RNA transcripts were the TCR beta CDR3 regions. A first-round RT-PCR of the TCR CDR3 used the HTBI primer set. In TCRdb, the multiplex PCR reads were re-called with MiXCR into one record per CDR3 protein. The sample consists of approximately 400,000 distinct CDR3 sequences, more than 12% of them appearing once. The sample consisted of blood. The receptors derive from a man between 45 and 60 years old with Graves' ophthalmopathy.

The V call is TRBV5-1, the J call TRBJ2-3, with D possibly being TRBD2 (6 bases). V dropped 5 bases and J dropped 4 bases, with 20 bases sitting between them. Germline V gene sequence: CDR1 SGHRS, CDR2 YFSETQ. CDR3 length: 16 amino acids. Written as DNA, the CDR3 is TGCGCCAGCAGGATGAGACGGGAGCAGAGTGCAGATACGCAGTATTTT. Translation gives CASRMRREQSADTQYF.

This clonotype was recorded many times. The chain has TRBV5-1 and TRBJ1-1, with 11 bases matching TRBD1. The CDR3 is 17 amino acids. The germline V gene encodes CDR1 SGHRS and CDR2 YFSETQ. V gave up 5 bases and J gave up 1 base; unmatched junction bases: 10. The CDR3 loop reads CASRPPGQGERNTEAFF. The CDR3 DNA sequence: TGCGCCAGCAGGCCTCCGGGACAGGGGGAACGGAACACTGAAGCTTTCTTT.

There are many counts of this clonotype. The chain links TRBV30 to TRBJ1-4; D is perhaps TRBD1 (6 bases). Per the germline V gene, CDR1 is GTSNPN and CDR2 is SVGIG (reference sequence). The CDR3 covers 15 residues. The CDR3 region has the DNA TGTGCGGGATGGGCAGGGACATTCAGAGATGAAAAACTGTTTTTT. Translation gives CAGWAGTFRDEKLFF.

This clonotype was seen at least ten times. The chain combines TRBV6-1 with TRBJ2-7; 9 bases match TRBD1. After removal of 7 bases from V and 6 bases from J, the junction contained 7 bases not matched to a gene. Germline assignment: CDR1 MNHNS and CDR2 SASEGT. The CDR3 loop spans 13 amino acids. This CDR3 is CASIEQGAREQYF. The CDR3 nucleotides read TGTGCCAGCATAGAACAGGGGGCCCGCGAGCAGTACTTC.

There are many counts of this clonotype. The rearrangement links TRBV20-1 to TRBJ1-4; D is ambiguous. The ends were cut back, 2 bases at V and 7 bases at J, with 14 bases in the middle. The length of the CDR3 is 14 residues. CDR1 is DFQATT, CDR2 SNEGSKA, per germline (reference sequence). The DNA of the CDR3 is TGCAGTGCTAGATATTTCGGGGAACGTGAAAAACTGTTTTTT. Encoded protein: CSARYFGEREKLFF.

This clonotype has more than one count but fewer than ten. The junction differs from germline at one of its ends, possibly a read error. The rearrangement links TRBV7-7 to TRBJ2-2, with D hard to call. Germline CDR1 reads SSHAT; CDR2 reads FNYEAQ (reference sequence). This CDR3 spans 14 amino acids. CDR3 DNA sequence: TGTGCTAGCAGCTTAGACCCCTCTGCCGGGGAGCTGTTTTTT. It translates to CASSLDPSAGELFF.

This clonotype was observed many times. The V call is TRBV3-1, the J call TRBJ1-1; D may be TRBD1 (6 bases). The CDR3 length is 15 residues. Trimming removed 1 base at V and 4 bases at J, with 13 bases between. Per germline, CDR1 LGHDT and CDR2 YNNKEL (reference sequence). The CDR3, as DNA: TGTGCCAGCAGCCAAGTTACGGGGGCTAGCACTGAAGCTTTCTTT. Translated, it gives CASSQVTGASTEAFF. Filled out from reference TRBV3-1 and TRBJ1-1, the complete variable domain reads DTAVSQTPKYLVTQMGNDKSIKCEQNLGHDTMYWYKQDSKKFLKIMFSYNNKELIINETVPNRFSPKSPDKAHLNLHINSLELGDSAVYFCASSQVTGASTEAFFGQGTRLTVV.

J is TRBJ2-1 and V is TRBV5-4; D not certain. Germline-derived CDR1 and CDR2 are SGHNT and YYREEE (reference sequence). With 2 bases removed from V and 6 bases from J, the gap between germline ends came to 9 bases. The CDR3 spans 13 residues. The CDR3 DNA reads TGTGCCAGCAGCTTCCCACTCCCCAATGAGCAGTTCTTC. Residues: CASSFPLPNEQFF.

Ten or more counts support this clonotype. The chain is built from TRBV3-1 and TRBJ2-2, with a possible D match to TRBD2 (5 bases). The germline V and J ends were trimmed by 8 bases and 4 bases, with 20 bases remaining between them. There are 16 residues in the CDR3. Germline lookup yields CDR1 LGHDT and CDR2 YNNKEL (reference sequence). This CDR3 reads CASGLVGGLFTGELFF. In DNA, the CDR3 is TGTGCCAGCGGACTGGTGGGCGGGCTCTTCACCGGGGAGCTGTTTTTT. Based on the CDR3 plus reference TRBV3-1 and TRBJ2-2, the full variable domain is DTAVSQTPKYLVTQMGNDKSIKCEQNLGHDTMYWYKQDSKKFLKIMFSYNNKELIINETVPNRFSPKSPDKAHLNLHINSLELGDSAVYFCASGLVGGLFTGELFFGEGSRLTVL.

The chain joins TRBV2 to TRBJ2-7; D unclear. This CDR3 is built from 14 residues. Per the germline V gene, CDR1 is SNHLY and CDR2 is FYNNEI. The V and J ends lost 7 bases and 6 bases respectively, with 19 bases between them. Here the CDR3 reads CASNQRLGPCEQYF. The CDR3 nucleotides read TGTGCCAGCAATCAACGGCTCGGGCCCTGCGAGCAGTACTTC.

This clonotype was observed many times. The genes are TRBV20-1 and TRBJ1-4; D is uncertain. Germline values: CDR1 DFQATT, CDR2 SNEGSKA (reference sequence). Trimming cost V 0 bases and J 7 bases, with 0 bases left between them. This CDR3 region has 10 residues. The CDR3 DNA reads TGCAGTGCTAGAGATGAAAAACTGTTTTTT. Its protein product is CSARDEKLFF.

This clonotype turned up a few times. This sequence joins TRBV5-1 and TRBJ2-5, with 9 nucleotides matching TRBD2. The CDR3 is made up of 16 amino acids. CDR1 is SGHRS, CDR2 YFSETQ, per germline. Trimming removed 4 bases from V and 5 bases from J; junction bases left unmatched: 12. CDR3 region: CASSRLLAGVGETQYF. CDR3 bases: TGCGCCAGCAGCCGACTATTAGCGGGAGTAGGTGAGACCCAGTACTTC.

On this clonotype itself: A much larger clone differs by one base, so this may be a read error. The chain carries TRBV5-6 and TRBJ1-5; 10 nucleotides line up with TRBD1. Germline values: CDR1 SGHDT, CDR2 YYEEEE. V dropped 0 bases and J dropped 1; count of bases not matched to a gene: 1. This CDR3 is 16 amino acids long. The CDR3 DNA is TGTGCCAGCAGCTTGGGGACAGGGGGAAGCAATCAGCCCCAGCATTTT. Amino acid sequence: CASSLGTGGSNQPQHF.

The CDR3 nucleotides are TGTGCCAGCACCACCTCAATAGGGGGGACGGGAGAGACCCAGTACTTC. It is translated as CASTTSIGGTGETQYF. The J gene is TRBJ2-5, the V gene TRBV2; D possibly matches TRBD1 or TRBD2 (6 bases each). V gave up 7 bases and J gave up 4 bases, with 22 bases separating them. Germline-derived CDR1 and CDR2 are SNHLY and FYNNEI. This CDR3 spans 16 amino acids.

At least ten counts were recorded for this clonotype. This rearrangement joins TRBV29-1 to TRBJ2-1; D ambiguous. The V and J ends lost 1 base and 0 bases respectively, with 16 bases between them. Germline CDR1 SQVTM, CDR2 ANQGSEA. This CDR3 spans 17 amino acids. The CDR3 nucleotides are TGCAGCGTTGAAGTTGTTTATGGGATAAACTCCTACAATGAGCAGTTCTTC. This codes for CSVEVVYGINSYNEQFF.

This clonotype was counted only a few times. CDR3 coding DNA: TGTGCCAGCAGTGAGGGGGGGGGAGCGGGGCCAACCGGGGAGCTGTTTTTT. Translated, it gives CASSEGGGAGPTGELFF. This rearrangement joins TRBV2 to TRBJ2-2, with 7 bases matching TRBD2. This CDR3 is 17 amino acids long. J gave up 5 bases and V 3 bases, and 12 bases lay outside the gene matches. CDR1 and CDR2 (germline): SNHLY, FYNNEI. Looking up the rest from reference TRBV2 and TRBJ2-2 gives the full variable domain: EPEVTQTPSHQVTQMGQEVILRCVPISNHLYFYWYRQILGQKVEFLVSFYNNEISEKSEIFDDQFSVERPDGSNFTLKIRSTKLEDSAMYFCASSEGGGAGPTGELFFGEGSRLTVL.

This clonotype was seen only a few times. CDR3 residues: CASSPPGRGHSGYEQYF. The CDR3 DNA sequence: TGTGCCAGTAGTCCCCCGGGCAGGGGGCATTCCGGCTACGAGCAGTACTTC. This chain uses TRBV19 with TRBJ2-7; TRBD1 matches at 8 bases. Germline assignment: CDR1 LNHDA and CDR2 SQIVND (reference sequence). Trimming removed 5 bases from V and 3 bases from J; junction bases left unmatched: 15. CDR3 size: 17 residues.

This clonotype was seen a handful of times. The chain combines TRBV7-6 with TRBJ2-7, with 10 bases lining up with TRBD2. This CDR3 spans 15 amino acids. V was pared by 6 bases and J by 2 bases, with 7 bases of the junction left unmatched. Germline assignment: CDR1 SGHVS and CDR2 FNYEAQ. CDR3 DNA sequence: TGTGCCAGCAGACCCCTAGCGGGAGCTGCCTACGAGCAGTACTTC. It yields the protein CASRPLAGAAYEQYF.

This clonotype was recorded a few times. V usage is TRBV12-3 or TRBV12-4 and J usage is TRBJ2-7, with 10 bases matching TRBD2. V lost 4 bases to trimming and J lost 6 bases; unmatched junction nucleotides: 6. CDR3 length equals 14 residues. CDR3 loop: CASSSALAGFEQYF. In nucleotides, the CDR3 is TGTGCCAGCAGTTCGGCACTAGCGGGATTCGAGCAGTACTTC.

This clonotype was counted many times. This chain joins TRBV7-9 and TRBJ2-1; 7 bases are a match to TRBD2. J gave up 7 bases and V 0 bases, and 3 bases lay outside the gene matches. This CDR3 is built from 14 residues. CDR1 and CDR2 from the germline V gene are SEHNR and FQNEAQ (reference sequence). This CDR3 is CASSLAGGLNEQFF. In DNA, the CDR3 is TGTGCCAGCAGCTTAGCGGGAGGGTTGAATGAGCAGTTCTTC. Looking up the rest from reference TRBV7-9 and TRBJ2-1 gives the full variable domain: DTGVSQNPRHKITKRGQNVTFRCDPISEHNRLYWYRQTLGQGPEFLTYFQNEAQLEKSRLLSDRFSAERPKGSFSTLEIQRTEQGDSAMYLCASSLAGGLNEQFFGPGTRLTVL.

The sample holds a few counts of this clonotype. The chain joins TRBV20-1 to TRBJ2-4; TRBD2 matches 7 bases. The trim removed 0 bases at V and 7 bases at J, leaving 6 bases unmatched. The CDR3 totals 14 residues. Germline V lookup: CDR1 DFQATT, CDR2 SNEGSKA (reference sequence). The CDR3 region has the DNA TGCAGTGCTAGAGATATCAGGACTAGTAACATTCAGTACTTC. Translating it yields CSARDIRTSNIQYF.

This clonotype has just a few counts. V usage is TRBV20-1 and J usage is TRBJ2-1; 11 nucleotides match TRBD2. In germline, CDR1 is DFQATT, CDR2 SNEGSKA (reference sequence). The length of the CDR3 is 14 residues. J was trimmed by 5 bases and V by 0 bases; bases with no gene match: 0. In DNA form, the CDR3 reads TGCAGTGCTAGAGAGACTAGCGGGAACAATGAGCAGTTCTTC. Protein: CSARETSGNNEQFF.

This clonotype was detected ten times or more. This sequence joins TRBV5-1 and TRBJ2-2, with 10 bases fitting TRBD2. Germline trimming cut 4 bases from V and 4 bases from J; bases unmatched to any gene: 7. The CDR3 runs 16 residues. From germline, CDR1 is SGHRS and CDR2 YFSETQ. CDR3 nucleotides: TGCGCCAGCAGCGTGGGGACTAGCGTTGGCACCGGGGAGCTGTTTTTT. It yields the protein CASSVGTSVGTGELFF.

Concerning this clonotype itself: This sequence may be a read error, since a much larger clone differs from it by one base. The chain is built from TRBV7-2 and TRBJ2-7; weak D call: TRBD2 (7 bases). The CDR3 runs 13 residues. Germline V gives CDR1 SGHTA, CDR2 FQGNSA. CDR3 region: CARSTGGPQEQYF. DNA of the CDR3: TGTGCCCGCAGTACCGGGGGGCCCCAGGAGCAGTACTTC.